This section outlines one T cell receptor beta chain sequence together with its context. The data derive from a study of T cell changes during pregnancy in multiple sclerosis. This CDR3 contains 15 residues. Germline CDR1 SNHLY, CDR2 FYNNEI. V dropped 3 bases and J dropped 5; count of bases not matched to a gene: 1. Repertoires were generated with immunoSEQ multiplex PCR, while TCRdb's copy carries only in-frame clones and drops some. This sample has more than 55,000 clones, with 80% to 95% found just once. V and J are TRBV2 and TRBJ2-3, with 14 nucleotides matching TRBD2. Sequences were derived from peripheral blood, sampled in the first trimester of pregnancy. This clonotype was sampled from a female donor in good health, enrolled as a control in a pregnancy study. CDR3 in amino acids: CASSEGLAGVDTQYF. In nucleotides, the CDR3 is TGTGCCAGCAGTGAGGGACTAGCGGGAGTAGATACGCAGTATTTT.